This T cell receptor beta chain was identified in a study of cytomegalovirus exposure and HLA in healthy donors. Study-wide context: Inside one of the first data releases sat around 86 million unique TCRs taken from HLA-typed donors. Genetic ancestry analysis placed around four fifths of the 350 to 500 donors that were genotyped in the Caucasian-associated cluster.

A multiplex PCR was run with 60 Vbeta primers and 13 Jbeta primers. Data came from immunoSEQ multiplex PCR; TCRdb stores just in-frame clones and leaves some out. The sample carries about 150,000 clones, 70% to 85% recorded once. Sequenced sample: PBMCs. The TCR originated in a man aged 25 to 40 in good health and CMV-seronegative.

CDR3 protein: CASSPDQGANGYTF. The CDR3 nucleotides are TGCGCCAGCAGCCCCGACCAGGGGGCGAATGGCTACACCTTC. This sequence joins TRBV5-1 and TRBJ1-2, with 8 bases identical to TRBD1. The CDR3 consists of 14 residues. Germline lookup yields CDR1 SGHRS and CDR2 YFSETQ. J gave up 6 bases and V 4 bases, and 8 bases lay outside the gene matches.